Presented here are 5 T cell receptor beta chains from one specimen sequenced in a study of cytomegalovirus exposure and HLA in healthy donors. The PCR ran on 60 Vbeta and 13 Jbeta primers. Sequencing was performed with immunoSEQ multiplex PCR; in TCRdb, only in-frame clones are kept and a portion is missing. Altogether roughly 160,000 clones are present, 65% to 90% being singletons, with the ten largest covering less than 2.5%. The sequenced sample was PBMCs. The receptors come from a male donor in good health and CMV-seronegative.

The chain joins TRBV7-9 to TRBJ1-2, with 10 bases aligning to TRBD1. This CDR3 contains 14 residues. Per the germline V gene, CDR1 is SEHNR and CDR2 is FQNEAQ (reference sequence). The ends lost 1 base at V and 8 bases at J; junction bases unmatched: 4. For the CDR3, the DNA is TGTGCCAGCAGCTTAGACGGGACAGGGGTAGGCTACACCTTC. Translation gives CASSLDGTGVGYTF.

The chain uses TRBV10-3 and TRBJ2-5; 7 nucleotides line up with TRBD2. This CDR3 comprises 19 residues. The V segment lost 3 bases and the J segment 2 bases; nucleotides outside the gene matches: 18. Germline lookup yields CDR1 ENHRY and CDR2 SYGVKD. The CDR3 region has the DNA TGTGCCATCAGTGATAGGGGATTGTTTGGGCGGGGGTCACAAGAGACCCAGTACTTC. This gives the protein CAISDRGLFGRGSQETQYF.

Here the CDR3 reads CASSPLPDRTSYEQYF. CDR3 DNA sequence: TGTGCCAGCAGCCCGTTGCCGGACAGAACCTCCTACGAGCAGTACTTC. This rearrangement joins TRBV7-8 to TRBJ2-5; the D gene is possibly TRBD1 (6 bases). The end of the DNA is better explained by TRBJ2-7, so the J call may be wrong. CDR1 and CDR2 from the germline V gene are SGHVS and FQNEAQ. The CDR3 length is 16 residues.

This chain links TRBV29-1 with TRBJ1-5; D unclear. V was trimmed by 4 bases and J by 4 bases, leaving 11 bases between them. Germline V gene data show CDR1 as SQVTM and CDR2 as ANQGSEA. The CDR3 spans 13 residues. DNA of the CDR3: TGCAGCGTTGGGTCGGCGAGGAATCAGCCCCAGCATTTT. Its protein product is CSVGSARNQPQHF.

This clone was seen a handful of times. The V gene is TRBV19, the J gene TRBJ1-5; D is ambiguous. Germline V gene lookup returns CDR1 LNHDA and CDR2 SQIVND (reference sequence). V was pared by 3 bases and J by 0 bases, with 12 bases between. CDR3 length: 16 residues. CDR3 sequence reads: CASSMSGGVSNQPQHF. Here the CDR3 DNA reads TGTGCCAGTAGTATGTCTGGCGGGGTTAGCAATCAGCCCCAGCATTTT.